The sequence of this T cell receptor beta chain was determined in a study of T cell repertoires in cytomegalovirus infection. Study-level points and caveats: CMV-specific HLA-C-restricted TCR beta clonotypes dominated the ex vivo response.

One entry per CDR3 protein, called by TCRdb with MiXCR from the reads. Seen here are around 770,000 distinct CDR3 sequences, roughly 29% observed once, and the top ten hold around 14%. Concerning this clonotype: Its antigen is still unknown.

The TCR was taken from a human donor in good health (CMV status not recorded). Some clones in this sample may be carry-over from other donors' samples. The sample here was cultured CD8+ T cells from PBMCs, taken from culture after CMV antigen stimulation.

The CDR3 coding sequence is TGTGCCAGCACCGGCGGGAGGACACCCCTCCACTTT. As protein: CASTGGRTPLHF. The chain has TRBV7-9 and TRBJ1-6; D unclear. CDR3 size: 12 residues. Deletions cut 7 bases from V and 11 bases from J, with 12 bases between. Looked up from germline, CDR1 is SEHNR and CDR2 is FQNEAQ (reference sequence).